Shown below are 7 T cell receptor beta chains from a single sample sequenced in a study of blood T cell repertoires in COVID-19. Generated by immunoSEQ multiplex PCR, the TCRdb table keeps only in-frame clones and is missing some. The sample lists almost 400,000 clones; approximately 88% were seen once. Material: PBMCs or T cells enriched from blood (not recorded which). These TCRs come from a woman in her twenties or thirties with acute COVID-19.

The DNA of the CDR3 is TGTGCCTGGAACTCTGGGTTGGAGGGCTATGGCTACACCTTC. The encoded protein is CAWNSGLEGYGYTF. J is TRBJ1-2 and V is TRBV30; no reliable D call. CDR3 size: 14 residues. Germline CDR1 reads GTSNPN; CDR2 reads SVGIG (reference sequence). Deletions cut 4 bases from V and 4 bases from J, with 16 bases between.

The chain carries TRBV4-2 and TRBJ2-7, with 8 bases matching TRBD1. V dropped 4 bases and J dropped 6; count of bases not matched to a gene: 14. Germline values: CDR1 LGHNA, CDR2 YNFKEQ. This CDR3 is built from 16 residues. CDR3 DNA: TGTGCCAGCAGCCTTGACAGGGGAGCGAGGAGGCTCGAGCAGTACTTC. This gives the protein CASSLDRGARRLEQYF.

The chain recombines TRBV7-2 with TRBJ2-5; D possibly corresponds to TRBD2 (6 bases). This CDR3 comprises 11 residues. CDR1 and CDR2 from the germline V gene are SGHTA and FQGNSA. Trimming left V 4 bases short and J 12 bases short, with 12 bases between. The CDR3 sequence: CASSSGLREYF. The CDR3 bases are TGTGCCAGCAGCTCGGGACTCCGAGAGTACTTC.

The chain couples TRBV6-5 to TRBJ2-1; tentative D call: TRBD2 (7 bases). The V gene's germline CDR1 is MNHEY and CDR2 SVGAGI. This CDR3 is built from 14 residues. V lost 5 bases and J lost 6, with 14 bases in between. This CDR3 is CASSRGAWFNEQFF. The CDR3 coding sequence is TGTGCCAGCAGTCGGGGGGCGTGGTTCAATGAGCAGTTCTTC.

This chain connects TRBV7-9 to TRBJ2-1; D is unclear. Germline CDR1 SEHNR, CDR2 FQNEAQ (reference sequence). The CDR3 is made up of 13 amino acids. The V end lost 4 bases, the J end lost 6 bases, and 10 bases lay between the germline ends. CDR3 nucleotides: TGTGCCAGCAGCTCTAACAGAGCCAATGAGCAGTTCTTC. Residues: CASSSNRANEQFF.

CDR3 nucleotides: TGTGCCAGTAGTGTCCGGACAGGGGGTGGCGGCTACACCTTC. As protein: CASSVRTGGGGYTF. The chain links TRBV19 to TRBJ1-2; 10 positions agree with TRBD1. Germline trimming cut 5 bases from V and 8 bases from J; bases unmatched to any gene: 8. CDR1 is LNHDA, CDR2 SQIVND, per germline (reference sequence). CDR3 length: 14 amino acids.

Here the CDR3 DNA reads TGTGCCACCAGCTCGGGGACAGGGGCTAACTATGGCTACACCTTC. Encoded protein: CATSSGTGANYGYTF. The chain uses TRBV24-1 and TRBJ1-2, with TRBD1 matching 10 bases. Germline CDR1 is KGHDR and CDR2 is SFDVKD. The V and J ends lost 7 bases and 0 bases, in that order; junction bases with no gene match: 4. This CDR3 has 15 amino acids.